This entry lists 16 T cell receptor beta chains sequenced from one sample in a study of control samples from healthy donors and cancer patients. Libraries were prepared by immunoSEQ multiplex PCR; TCRdb keeps only in-frame clonotypes and omits some of them. The sample lists 45,000 to 70,000 clones; about 91% were seen once. Sequencing was done on a sample of PBMCs. The origin of the receptors is a man under 40 with colorectal cancer.

V is TRBV12-3 or TRBV12-4 and J is TRBJ1-2; D remains ambiguous. This CDR3 spans 11 amino acids. Trimming stripped 2 bases from V and 8 bases from J, with 6 bases between. In nucleotides, the CDR3 is TGTGCCAGCAGTTTACGAGAAGGCTACACCTTC. Translating gives CASSLREGYTF.

The CDR3 region is CASSYGWGESINQPQHF. The CDR3 region has the DNA TGTGCCAGCAGTTACGGATGGGGCGAGTCAATCAATCAGCCCCAGCATTTT. The genes are TRBV6-2 or TRBV6-3 and TRBJ1-5, with D perhaps TRBD1 (5 bases). The V end lost 2 bases, the J end lost 3 bases, and 17 bases lay between the germline ends. The CDR3 length is 17 residues. The germline V gene encodes CDR1 MNHEY and CDR2 SVGEGT.

The chain couples TRBV24-1 to TRBJ2-1; TRBD2 matches 14 bases. Germline loops: CDR1 KGHDR, CDR2 SFDVKD. The CDR3 loop spans 18 amino acids. V dropped 4 bases and J dropped 4; count of bases not matched to a gene: 8. CDR3 region: CATSEPPGLAGVYNEQFF. CDR3 bases: TGTGCCACCAGTGAGCCCCCGGGACTAGCGGGGGTATACAATGAGCAGTTCTTC.

This chain links TRBV5-6 with TRBJ2-7; no clear D gene. Trimming left V 2 bases short and J 7 bases short, with 7 bases between. The CDR3 loop spans 11 amino acids. Germline assignment: CDR1 SGHDT and CDR2 YYEEEE. The CDR3 is CASSFTGEQYF. In DNA form, the CDR3 reads TGTGCCAGCAGCTTTACCGGAGAGCAGTACTTC.

The chain combines TRBV7-9 with TRBJ2-2, with TRBD2 matching over 9 bases. CDR1 is SEHNR and CDR2 is FQNEAQ in the germline V gene (reference sequence). Unmatched junction bases numbered 10, after V lost 5 bases and J lost 0 bases. The CDR3 sequence is 18 residues long. The CDR3 DNA reads TGTGCCAGCAGCCTCTCTCGTCTAGCGGGGTCGAACACCGGGGAGCTGTTTTTT. It translates to CASSLSRLAGSNTGELFF. The whole variable domain, remainder taken from reference TRBV7-9 and TRBJ2-2, is DTGVSQNPRHKITKRGQNVTFRCDPISEHNRLYWYRQTLGQGPEFLTYFQNEAQLEKSRLLSDRFSAERPKGSFSTLEIQRTEQGDSAMYLCASSLSRLAGSNTGELFFGEGSRLTVL.

This clone was recorded once. The V call is TRBV12-3 or TRBV12-4, the J call TRBJ1-3; D gene ambiguous. The V end lost 6 bases, the J end lost 6 bases, and 3 bases lay between the germline ends. The CDR3 covers 10 residues. This chain's CDR3 is CASSKNTIYF. DNA of the CDR3: TGTGCCAGCAGCAAAAACACCATATATTTT.

The rearrangement joins TRBV6-2 or TRBV6-3 to TRBJ1-5, with D uncertain. The CDR3 has 17 amino acids. V was pared by 4 bases and J by 0 bases, with 16 bases between. Germline CDR1 and CDR2: MNHEY and SVGEGT. The CDR3 nucleotides read TGTGCCAGCAGTTCTGGTGGATGGGCTCATAGCAATCAGCCCCAGCATTTT. It is translated as CASSSGGWAHSNQPQHF.

The V and J genes are TRBV6-5 and TRBJ2-4, with 9 nucleotides matching TRBD1. Germline assignment: CDR1 MNHEY and CDR2 SVGAGI. The J segment lost 6 bases and the V segment lost 6 bases, leaving 9 bases of the junction unmatched. The CDR3 is 15 amino acids. For the CDR3, the DNA is TGTGCCAGCAGCCCCACCCGGGACAGGGCAAACATTCAGTACTTC. Protein sequence: CASSPTRDRANIQYF.

The J gene is TRBJ2-3, the V gene TRBV5-1; D gene unclear. This CDR3 spans 12 amino acids. In germline, CDR1 is SGHRS, CDR2 YFSETQ. V was shortened by 2 bases and J by 4 bases, with 5 bases between the two germline ends. The CDR3 DNA reads as TGCGCCAGCAGCTTTGTGGCAGATACGCAGTATTTT. Encoded protein: CASSFVADTQYF.

The rearrangement links TRBV18 to TRBJ2-2; D gene ambiguous. Germline CDR1 reads KGHSH; CDR2 reads LQKENI. Trimming stripped 6 bases from V and 0 bases from J, with 11 bases between. The CDR3 has 15 residues. CDR3 DNA sequence: TGTGCCAGCTCCCCGACACCCGCGAACACCGGGGAGCTGTTTTTT. Translated: CASSPTPANTGELFF.

V usage is TRBV5-1 and J usage is TRBJ1-1, with 8 positions matching TRBD1. The CDR3 runs 17 residues. Looked up from germline, CDR1 is SGHRS and CDR2 is YFSETQ. With V trimmed by 5 bases and J by 1 base, 13 bases remained unmatched. CDR3 coding DNA: TGCGCCAGCAGTCATAAACTCCCGGGACAGGCGAACACTGAAGCTTTCTTT. The encoded protein is CASSHKLPGQANTEAFF.

The CDR3 protein is CSASISGTNEQFF. The CDR3, as DNA: TGCAGTGCTAGTATATCAGGGACCAATGAGCAGTTCTTC. J is TRBJ2-1 and V is TRBV20-1; D could derive from TRBD1 or TRBD2 (5 bases each). Trimming removed 3 bases at V and 6 bases at J, with 12 bases between. The CDR3 sequence is 13 residues long. Per the germline V gene, CDR1 is DFQATT and CDR2 is SNEGSKA (reference sequence).

The rearrangement links TRBV3-1 (or the pseudogene TRBV3-2) to TRBJ2-7; 7 nucleotides agree with TRBD2. With V trimmed by 1 base and J by 2 bases, 5 bases remained unmatched. The CDR3 contains 15 residues. Germline loops: CDR1 LGHDT, CDR2 YNNKEL (reference sequence). CDR3 sequence reads: CASSQAGGVTYEQYF. The CDR3 DNA sequence: TGTGCCAGCAGCCAAGCGGGGGGTGTGACCTACGAGCAGTACTTC.

The rearrangement joins TRBV5-1 to TRBJ1-2; TRBD1 matches at 7 bases. The CDR3 has 15 amino acids. J lost 8 bases, V lost 1 base, and 11 bases had no gene match. Germline loops: CDR1 SGHRS, CDR2 YFSETQ. The CDR3 DNA follows: TGCGCCAGCAGCTTGACGGGGACAGCTGAGTGGGGCTACACCTTC. It yields the protein CASSLTGTAEWGYTF.

This clone has just one count. The rearrangement joins TRBV4-3 to TRBJ1-1, with 9 nucleotides matching TRBD1. CDR1 LGHNA and CDR2 YSLEER come from the germline V gene. J gave up 4 bases and V 4 bases, and 1 base lay outside the gene matches. The CDR3 is made up of 13 amino acids. The CDR3 protein is CASSRTGVTEAFF. CDR3 coding DNA: TGCGCCAGCAGCCGGACAGGGGTCACTGAAGCTTTCTTT.

CDR3 sequence (DNA): TGTGCCAGCAGCTTACGGGTTAAGGCAGATACGCAGTATTTT. Amino acids: CASSLRVKADTQYF. V usage is TRBV7-8 and J usage is TRBJ2-3; D remains unclear. The CDR3 is 14 residues long. The germline V and J ends were trimmed by 2 bases and 4 bases, with 10 bases remaining between them. The germline V gene encodes CDR1 SGHVS and CDR2 FQNEAQ.